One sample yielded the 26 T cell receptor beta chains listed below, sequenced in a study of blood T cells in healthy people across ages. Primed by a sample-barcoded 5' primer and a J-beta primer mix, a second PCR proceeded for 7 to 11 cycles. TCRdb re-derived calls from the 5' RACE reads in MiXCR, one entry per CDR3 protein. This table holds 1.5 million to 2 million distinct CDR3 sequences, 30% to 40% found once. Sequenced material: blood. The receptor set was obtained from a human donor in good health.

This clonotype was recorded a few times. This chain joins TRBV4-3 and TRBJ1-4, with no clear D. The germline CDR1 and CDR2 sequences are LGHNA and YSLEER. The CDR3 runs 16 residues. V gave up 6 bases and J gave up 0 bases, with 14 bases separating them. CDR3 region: CASRPTDTATNEKLFF. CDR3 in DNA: TGCGCCAGCAGGCCCACCGATACCGCAACTAATGAAAAACTGTTTTTT.

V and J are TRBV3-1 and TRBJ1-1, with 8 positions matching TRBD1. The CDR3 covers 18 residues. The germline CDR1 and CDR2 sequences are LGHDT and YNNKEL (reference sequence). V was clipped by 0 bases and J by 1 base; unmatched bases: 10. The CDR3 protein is CASSQDRPTGDPNTEAFF. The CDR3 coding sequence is TGTGCCAGCAGCCAAGATCGGCCGACAGGGGACCCGAACACTGAAGCTTTCTTT.

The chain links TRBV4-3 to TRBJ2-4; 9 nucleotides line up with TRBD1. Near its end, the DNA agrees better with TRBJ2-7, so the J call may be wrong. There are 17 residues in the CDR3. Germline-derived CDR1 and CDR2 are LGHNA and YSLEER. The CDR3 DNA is TGCGCCAGCAGCCAAGATTTCGGGACAGGGTCCTCCTACGAGCAGTACTTC. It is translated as CASSQDFGTGSSYEQYF.

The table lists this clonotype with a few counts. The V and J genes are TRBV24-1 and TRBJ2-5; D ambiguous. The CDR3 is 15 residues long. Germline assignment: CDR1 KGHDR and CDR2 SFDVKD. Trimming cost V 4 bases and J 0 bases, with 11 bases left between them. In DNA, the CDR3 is TGTGCCACCAGTGAAACTGGACGGTACCAAGAGACCCAGTACTTC. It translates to CATSETGRYQETQYF.

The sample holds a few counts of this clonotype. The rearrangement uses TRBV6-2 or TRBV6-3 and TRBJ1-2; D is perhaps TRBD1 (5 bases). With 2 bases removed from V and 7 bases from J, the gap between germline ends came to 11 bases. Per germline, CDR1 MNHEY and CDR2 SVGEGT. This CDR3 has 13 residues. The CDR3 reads CASSYARGGGYTF. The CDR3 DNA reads TGTGCCAGCAGTTACGCTAGGGGAGGTGGCTACACCTTC.

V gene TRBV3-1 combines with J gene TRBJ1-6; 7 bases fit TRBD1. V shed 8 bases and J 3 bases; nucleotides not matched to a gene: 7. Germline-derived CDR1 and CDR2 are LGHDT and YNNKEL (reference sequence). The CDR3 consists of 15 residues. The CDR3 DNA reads TGTGCCAGCCGGGACAGTCACAACTATAATTCACCCCTCCACTTT. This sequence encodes CASRDSHNYNSPLHF.

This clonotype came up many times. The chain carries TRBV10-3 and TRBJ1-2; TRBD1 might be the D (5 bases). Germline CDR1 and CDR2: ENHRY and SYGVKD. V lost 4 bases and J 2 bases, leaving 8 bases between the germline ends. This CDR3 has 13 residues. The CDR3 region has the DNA TGTGCCATCAGTGGGGGACGGAACTATGGCTACACCTTC. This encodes CAISGGRNYGYTF.

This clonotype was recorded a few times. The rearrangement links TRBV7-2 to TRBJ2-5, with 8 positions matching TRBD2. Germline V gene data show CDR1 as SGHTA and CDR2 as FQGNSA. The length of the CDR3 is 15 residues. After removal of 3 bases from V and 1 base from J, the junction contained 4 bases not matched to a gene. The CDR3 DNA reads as TGTGCCAGCAGCTTCCAGCGGGGGAGCCAAGAGACCCAGTACTTC. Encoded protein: CASSFQRGSQETQYF.

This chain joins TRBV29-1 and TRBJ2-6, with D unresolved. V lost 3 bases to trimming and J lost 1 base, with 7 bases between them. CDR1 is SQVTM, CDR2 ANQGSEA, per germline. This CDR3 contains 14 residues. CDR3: CSVDSQSGANVLTF. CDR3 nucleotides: TGCAGCGTTGATTCGCAGTCTGGGGCCAACGTCCTGACTTTC.

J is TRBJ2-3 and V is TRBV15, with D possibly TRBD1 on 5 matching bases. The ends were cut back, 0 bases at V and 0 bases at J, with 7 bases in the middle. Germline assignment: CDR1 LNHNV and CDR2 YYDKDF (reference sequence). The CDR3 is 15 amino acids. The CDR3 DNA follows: TGTGCCACCAGCAGAGACAGGGTAAGCACAGATACGCAGTATTTT. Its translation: CATSRDRVSTDTQYF.

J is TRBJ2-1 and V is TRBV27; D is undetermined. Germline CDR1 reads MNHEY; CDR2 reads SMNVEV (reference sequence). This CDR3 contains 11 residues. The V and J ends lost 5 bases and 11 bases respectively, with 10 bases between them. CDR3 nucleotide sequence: TGTGCCAGCAGTATAAGGGAAAAGCAGTTCTTC. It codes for CASSIREKQFF.

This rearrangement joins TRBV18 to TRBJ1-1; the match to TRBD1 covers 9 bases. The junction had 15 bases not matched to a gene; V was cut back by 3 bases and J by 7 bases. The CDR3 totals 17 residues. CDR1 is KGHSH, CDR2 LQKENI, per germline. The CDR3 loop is CASSPGTGKWRVNEAFF. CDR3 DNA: TGTGCCAGCTCACCTGGGACAGGGAAGTGGCGGGTAAATGAAGCTTTCTTT.

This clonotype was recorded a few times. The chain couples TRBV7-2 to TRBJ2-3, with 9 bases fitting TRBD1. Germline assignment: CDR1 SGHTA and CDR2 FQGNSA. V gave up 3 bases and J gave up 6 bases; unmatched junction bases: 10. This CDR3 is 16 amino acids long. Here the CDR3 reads CASSLRPSGTGDTQYF. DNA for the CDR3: TGTGCCAGCAGCTTGCGACCCTCCGGGACAGGGGATACGCAGTATTTT.

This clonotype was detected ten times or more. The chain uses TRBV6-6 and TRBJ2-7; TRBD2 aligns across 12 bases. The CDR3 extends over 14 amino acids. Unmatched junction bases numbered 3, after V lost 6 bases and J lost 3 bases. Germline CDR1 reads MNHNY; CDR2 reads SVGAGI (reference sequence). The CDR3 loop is CASRRLAGDYEQYF. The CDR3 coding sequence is TGTGCCAGCAGGAGACTAGCGGGGGACTACGAGCAGTACTTC.

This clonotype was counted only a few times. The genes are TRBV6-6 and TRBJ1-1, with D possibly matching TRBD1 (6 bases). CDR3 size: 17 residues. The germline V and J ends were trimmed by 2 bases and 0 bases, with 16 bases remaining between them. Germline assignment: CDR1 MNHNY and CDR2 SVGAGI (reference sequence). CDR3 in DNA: TGTGCCAGCAGTTACAGTACGAGACAGGACATGAACACTGAAGCTTTCTTT. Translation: CASSYSTRQDMNTEAFF.

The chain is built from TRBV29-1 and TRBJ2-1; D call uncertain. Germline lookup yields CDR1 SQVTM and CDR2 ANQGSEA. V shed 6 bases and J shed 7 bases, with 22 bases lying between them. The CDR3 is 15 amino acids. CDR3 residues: CSVDVWNDPNNEQFF. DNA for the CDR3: TGCAGCGTAGATGTTTGGAACGACCCTAATAATGAGCAGTTCTTC.

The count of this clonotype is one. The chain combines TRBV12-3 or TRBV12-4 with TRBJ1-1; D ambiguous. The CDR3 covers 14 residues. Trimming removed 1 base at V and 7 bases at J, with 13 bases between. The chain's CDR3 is CASSLVGVGVEAFF. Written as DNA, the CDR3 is TGTGCCAGCAGTTTAGTTGGCGTTGGGGTTGAAGCTTTCTTT.

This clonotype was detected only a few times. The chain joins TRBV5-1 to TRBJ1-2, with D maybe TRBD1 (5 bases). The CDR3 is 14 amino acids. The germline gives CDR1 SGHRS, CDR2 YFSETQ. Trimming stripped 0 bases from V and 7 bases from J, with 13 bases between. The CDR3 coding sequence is TGCGCCAGCAGCTTGGATTCGGGGGGGTCTGGCTACACCTTC. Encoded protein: CASSLDSGGSGYTF.

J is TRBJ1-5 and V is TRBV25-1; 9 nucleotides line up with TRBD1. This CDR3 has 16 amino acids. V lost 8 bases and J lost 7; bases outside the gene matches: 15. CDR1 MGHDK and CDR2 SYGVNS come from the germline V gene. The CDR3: CASPPPGQGGWQPQHF. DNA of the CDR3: TGTGCCAGCCCTCCTCCGGGACAGGGTGGGTGGCAGCCCCAGCATTTT.

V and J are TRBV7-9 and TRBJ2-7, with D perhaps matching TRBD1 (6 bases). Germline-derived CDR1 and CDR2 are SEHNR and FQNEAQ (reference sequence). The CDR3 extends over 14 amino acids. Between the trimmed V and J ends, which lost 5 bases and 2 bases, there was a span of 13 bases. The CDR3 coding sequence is TGTGCCAGCAGCGTTAGTGGGGGCACCTACGAGCAGTACTTC. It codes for CASSVSGGTYEQYF. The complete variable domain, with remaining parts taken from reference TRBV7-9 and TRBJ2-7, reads DTGVSQNPRHKITKRGQNVTFRCDPISEHNRLYWYRQTLGQGPEFLTYFQNEAQLEKSRLLSDRFSAERPKGSFSTLEIQRTEQGDSAMYLCASSVSGGTYEQYFGPGTRLTVT.

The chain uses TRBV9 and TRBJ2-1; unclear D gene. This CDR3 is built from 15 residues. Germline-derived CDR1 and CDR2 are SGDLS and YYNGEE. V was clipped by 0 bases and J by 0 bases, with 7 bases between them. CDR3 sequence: CASSVGQNSYNEQFF. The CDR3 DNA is TGTGCCAGCAGCGTAGGGCAAAACTCCTACAATGAGCAGTTCTTC.

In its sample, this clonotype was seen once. CDR3 bases: TGCAGTGCTAGGTTCAGGGGAGCCGGCTACGATCAGCCCCAGCATTTT. It translates to CSARFRGAGYDQPQHF. The genes are TRBV20-1 and TRBJ1-5, with D tentatively TRBD1 (6 bases). This CDR3 spans 16 amino acids. The germline CDR1 and CDR2 sequences are DFQATT and SNEGSKA (reference sequence). Deletions cut 3 bases from V and 5 bases from J, with 20 bases between.

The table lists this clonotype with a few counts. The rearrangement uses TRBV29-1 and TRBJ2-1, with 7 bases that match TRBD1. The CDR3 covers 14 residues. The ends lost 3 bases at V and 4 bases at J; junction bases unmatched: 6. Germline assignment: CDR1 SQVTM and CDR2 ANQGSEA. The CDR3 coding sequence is TGCAGCGTTGAGATAGGGGGCATATACAATGAGCAGTTCTTC. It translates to CSVEIGGIYNEQFF.

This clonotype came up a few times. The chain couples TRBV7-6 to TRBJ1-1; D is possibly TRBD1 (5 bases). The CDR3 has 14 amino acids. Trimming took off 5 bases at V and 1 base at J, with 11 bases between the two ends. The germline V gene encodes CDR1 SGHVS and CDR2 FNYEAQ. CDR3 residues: CASSTGRGNTEAFF. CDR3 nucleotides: TGTGCCAGCAGCACAGGACGGGGGAACACTGAAGCTTTCTTT.

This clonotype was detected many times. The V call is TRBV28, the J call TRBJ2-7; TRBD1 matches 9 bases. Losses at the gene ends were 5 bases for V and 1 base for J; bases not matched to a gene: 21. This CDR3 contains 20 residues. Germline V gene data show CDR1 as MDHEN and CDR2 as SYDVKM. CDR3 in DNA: TGTGCCAGCAGTCTATCATCTAACTATCGACAGGGGGTATTATCCTACGAGCAGTACTTC. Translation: CASSLSSNYRQGVLSYEQYF.

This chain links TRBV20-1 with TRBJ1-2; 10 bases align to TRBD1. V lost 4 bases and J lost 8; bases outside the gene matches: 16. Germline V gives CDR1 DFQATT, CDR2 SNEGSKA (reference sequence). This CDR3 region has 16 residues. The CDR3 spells CSATITFGQGVGGYTF. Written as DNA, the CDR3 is TGCAGTGCTACCATTACCTTCGGACAGGGGGTCGGAGGCTACACCTTC.